The following is a T cell receptor beta chain sequence with its context. This sample is drawn from a study of identical twins. A single record per CDR3 protein comes from TCRdb applying MiXCR to the 5' RACE reads. Here the sample spans roughly 470,000 distinct CDR3 sequences, roughly 13% being singletons. All of the donors were Caucasians in good health. Trimming took off 9 bases at V and 6 bases at J, with 11 bases between the two ends. This CDR3 spans 12 amino acids. These data were likewise used in another study, on yellow fever vaccine responses in identical twins. That work states: Reportedly, the response of twins' T cells to the vaccine seemed partly convergent, partly personalized.

This rearrangement joins TRBV12-3 or TRBV12-4 to TRBJ2-2; D uncertain. What was sequenced was CD4+ T cells sorted from blood. The source is a woman under 30 in good health. The CDR3: CASLGLAGELFF. The CDR3 DNA sequence: TGTGCCAGTCTAGGGTTGGCCGGGGAGCTGTTTTTT.